A selection of T cell receptor beta chains follows, all from one sample in a study of blood T cell repertoires in COVID-19. Measured with immunoSEQ multiplex PCR; TCRdb has only the in-frame clones, and not every one. Of 200,000 to 250,000 clones listed, about 92% were seen once; the top ten hold around 1.2%. The specimen was peripheral blood. These receptors all come from a man aged 25 to 40 with acute or convalescent COVID-19. The CDR3 runs from the conserved cysteine through the conserved F or W. D genes are given only for firm matches. Clone size is given for some rows only: seen once, a few or many times, or a class if the clone is expanded.

TRBJ1-3 | TRBD1 | TRBV3-1/TRBV3-2 | NA | 16 | TGTGCCAGCAGCCTCCAGGGACAGGTTCTGGGAAACACCATATATTTT | CASSLQGQVLGNTIYF
TRBJ1-1 | NA | TRBV19 | NA | 14 | TGTGCCAGCTCCCGGCAGGGGATGAACACTGAAGCTTTCTTT | CASSRQGMNTEAFF
TRBJ2-3 | NA | TRBV5-4 | few | 15 | TGTGCCAGCAGCTTGAACTCCCCTATTCGAGATACGCAGTATTTT | CASSLNSPIRDTQYF
TRBJ2-1 | TRBD2 | TRBV6-1 | NA | 15 | TGTGCCAGCAGTGATGGGACTAGTTTGCGCAATGAGCAGTTCTTC | CASSDGTSLRNEQFF
TRBJ2-7 | NA | TRBV7-9 | NA | 14 | TGTGCCAGCAGCTTTGCCGGGTCCTATTACGAGCAGTACTTC | CASSFAGSYYEQYF
TRBJ1-2 | TRBD1 | TRBV6-5 | NA | 13 | TGTGCCAGCACCGAATCGGGACAGCATGGCTACACCTTC | CASTESGQHGYTF
TRBJ1-5 | NA | TRBV19 | NA | 13 | TGTGCCAGTAATTACGGGGGTGTACAGCCCCAGCATTTT | CASNYGGVQPQHF
TRBJ2-5 | TRBD2 | TRBV3-1/TRBV3-2 | NA | 15 | TGTGCCAGCAGCCTAACTAGCGGGAGCCAAGAGACCCAGTACTTC | CASSLTSGSQETQYF
TRBJ2-3 | NA | TRBV7-3 | once | 14 | TGTGCCAGCAATCGAGGCGGGACGACAGATACGCAGTATTTT | CASNRGGTTDTQYF
TRBJ2-6 | NA | TRBV12-5 | NA | 15 | TGTGCTAGTGCCCTAGGGGGCTCTGGGGCCAACGTCCTGACTTTC | CASALGGSGANVLTF
TRBJ1-3 | NA | TRBV15 | NA | 16 | TGTGCCACCAGCAGAGATCGGGGAACACCTGGAAACACCATATATTTT | CATSRDRGTPGNTIYF
TRBJ2-3 | NA | TRBV9 | NA | 15 | TGTGCCAGCAGCGCCTCACAGGGAGCGACAGATACGCAGTATTTT | CASSASQGATDTQYF
TRBJ1-1 | NA | TRBV5-1 | once | 17 | TGCGCCAGCAGCTTGACTATTACAGGGTTGGTAAGCTCTGAAGCTTTCTTT | CASSLTITGLVSSEAFF
TRBJ1-1 | NA | TRBV6-5 | NA | 16 | TGTGCCAGCAGTTACTCGATGACAGCGAAGAACACTGAAGCTTTCTTT | CASSYSMTAKNTEAFF
TRBJ1-2 | NA | TRBV3-1/TRBV3-2 | NA | 14 | TGTGCCAGCAGCCAAGAAGCACCTGGCGGCGGCTACACCTTC | CASSQEAPGGGYTF
TRBJ2-3 | TRBD2 | TRBV7-9 | NA | 16 | TGTGCCAGCAGCCCCGGACTAGCCCAATTTACAGATACGCAGTATTTT | CASSPGLAQFTDTQYF
TRBJ2-1 | TRBD2 | TRBV7-9 | few | 15 | TGTGCCAGCAGCTTAGGGGCTAGCGGGAGCAATGAGCAGTTCTTC | CASSLGASGSNEQFF
TRBJ2-7 | TRBD1 | TRBV11-2 | NA | 14 | TGTGCCAGCAGCCCCAGGGGGTTCACCTACGAGCAGTACTTC | CASSPRGFTYEQYF
TRBJ2-2 | NA | TRBV30 | NA | 13 | TGTGCCTGGAGTGTAACCAGGACCGGGGAGCTGTTTTTT | CAWSVTRTGELFF
TRBJ1-6 | TRBD1 | TRBV3-1/TRBV3-2 | NA | 14 | TGTGCCAGCAGCCATTCAGGGGGACGTTCACCCCTCCACTTT | CASSHSGGRSPLHF
TRBJ2-7 | TRBD2 | TRBV5-5 | NA | 15 | TGTGCCAGCAGCCTCGGACTAGCGGGAGAATACGAGCAGTACTTC | CASSLGLAGEYEQYF
TRBJ1-1 | NA | TRBV18 | NA | 16 | TGTGCCAGCTCACCCCCGAGAGGGGGGGGTAACACTGAAGCTTTCTTT | CASSPPRGGGNTEAFF
TRBJ2-7 | NA | TRBV2 | NA | 14 | TGTGCCAGTGAAGTGGACAGCCCCCCCTACGAGCAGTACTTC | CASEVDSPPYEQYF
TRBJ2-2 | TRBD2 | TRBV5-1 | NA | 18 | TGCGCCAGCAGCTTGGCTGGAGGCGGGGGGACAAACACCGGGGAGCTGTTTTTT | CASSLAGGGGTNTGELFF
TRBJ2-3 | TRBD2 | TRBV9 | NA | 15 | TGTGCCAGCAGCACCCGGACTAGAGAAGCAGATACGCAGTATTTT | CASSTRTREADTQYF
TRBJ1-3 | NA | TRBV28 | NA | 13 | TGTGCCGCAACCGCGAGATCTGGAAACACCATATATTTT | CAATARSGNTIYF
TRBJ2-1 | NA | TRBV11-3 | NA | 16 | TGTGCCAGCAGCCTCACCTTCGGTCTGAGTCGCAATGAGCAGTTCTTC | CASSLTFGLSRNEQFF
TRBJ2-7 | NA | TRBV6-1 | NA | 14 | TGTGCCAGCAGTGAATCCGGGGACACCTACGAGCAGTACTTC | CASSESGDTYEQYF
TRBJ1-2 | NA | TRBV20-1 | few | 13 | TGCAGTGCTAGTGTTAAAGCCACCTATGGCTACACCTTC | CSASVKATYGYTF
TRBJ1-5 | NA | TRBV2 | NA | 15 | TGTGCCAGCAGGGATAACAGGGTTGGCAATCAGCCCCAGCATTTT | CASRDNRVGNQPQHF
TRBJ2-6 | NA | TRBV2 | NA | 14 | TGTGCCAGCAGTAGCCGGTCTGGGGCCAACGTCCTGACTTTC | CASSSRSGANVLTF
TRBJ2-3 | TRBD2 | TRBV12-5 | NA | 16 | TGTGCTAGTGGTTTAGGTCTAGCGGGGGCTAGAGATACGCAGTATTTT | CASGLGLAGARDTQYF
TRBJ1-2 | NA | TRBV6-5 | NA | 15 | TGTGCCAGCAGTTACTCCTTTACGGACTACTATGGCTACACCTTC | CASSYSFTDYYGYTF
TRBJ2-7 | NA | TRBV28 | NA | 15 | TGTGCCAGCAGTTTCGTCGGGAGTCACTCCTACGAGCAGTACTTC | CASSFVGSHSYEQYF
TRBJ1-2 | NA | TRBV28 | NA | 12 | TGTGCCAGCAGGCCGGGGGTCATTGGCTACACCTTC | CASRPGVIGYTF
TRBJ1-1 | NA | TRBV6-6 | NA | 15 | TGTGCCAGCAGTTACCAGGGGTCGGGAAGGACTGAAGCTTTCTTT | CASSYQGSGRTEAFF
TRBJ1-5 | NA | TRBV12-3/TRBV12-4 | NA | 12 | TGTGCCAGCAGTTTACCGCAAAGAGCCCAGCATTTT | CASSLPQRAQHF
TRBJ1-1 | NA | TRBV12-3/TRBV12-4 | once | 13 | TGTGCCAGCAGCTTACAGGGAAACACTGAAGCTTTCTTT | CASSLQGNTEAFF
TRBJ2-5 | NA | TRBV24-1 | NA | 17 | TGTGCCACCAGTCACTTGAGCGGCAATAACCAAAGGGAGACCCAGTACTTC | CATSHLSGNNQRETQYF
TRBJ2-1 | TRBD2 | TRBV9 | NA | 16 | TGTGCCAGCAGCGTTATACCTAGCGGGGGGGCCGGCGAGCAGTTCTTC | CASSVIPSGGAGEQFF
TRBJ2-3 | TRBD2 | TRBV4-1 | NA | 16 | TGCGCCAGCAGCCCCCGACTAGCGGGACTCACAGATACGCAGTATTTT | CASSPRLAGLTDTQYF
TRBJ1-1 | TRBD1 | TRBV19 | NA | 13 | TGTGCCAGTACCCCCCACAGGGGAACTGAAGCTTTCTTT | CASTPHRGTEAFF
TRBJ2-5 | TRBD1 | TRBV6-2/TRBV6-3 | NA | 16 | TGTGCCAGCAGCGACCGAAAGACAGGGGGCCTGGAGACCCAGTACTTC | CASSDRKTGGLETQYF
TRBJ1-1 | TRBD1 | TRBV19 | NA | 14 | TGTGCCAGTAAGGTGGACAGGGACTACACTGAAGCTTTCTTT | CASKVDRDYTEAFF
TRBJ2-3 | NA | TRBV30 | NA | 14 | TGTGCCTGGAGGGACGGGGGATCCGGGAATACGCAGTATTTT | CAWRDGGSGNTQYF
TRBJ1-2 | NA | TRBV28 | NA | 13 | TGTGCCAGCAGTAACGCCAGACTCTATGGCTACACCTTC | CASSNARLYGYTF
TRBJ1-4 | NA | TRBV19 | NA | 15 | TGTGCCAGTGGGCAGACATCCCGGGGTAATGAAAAACTGTTTTTT | CASGQTSRGNEKLFF
TRBJ2-4 | NA | TRBV28 | NA | 15 | TGTGCCAGCAGTCCCCGCGAATTAGCCAAAAACATTCAGTACTTC | CASSPRELAKNIQYF
TRBJ2-1 | TRBD1 | TRBV28 | NA | 16 | TGTGCCAGCAGTTCGGGACAGGGGGCCACCTACAATGAGCAGTTCTTC | CASSSGQGATYNEQFF
TRBJ1-5 | TRBD1 | TRBV4-1 | NA | 16 | TGCGCCAGCAGCCAAGAACAGGGGTCAGGCAATCAGCCCCAGCATTTT | CASSQEQGSGNQPQHF
TRBJ1-1 | NA | TRBV30 | NA | 15 | TGTGCCTGGAGGGGAAAGGGACATCCGAACACTGAAGCTTTCTTT | CAWRGKGHPNTEAFF
TRBJ2-1 | TRBD2 | TRBV12-5 | NA | 16 | TGTGCTAGTGGTTTGGGCGGGAGGGTTGCCTACAATGAGCAGTTCTTC | CASGLGGRVAYNEQFF
TRBJ2-7 | TRBD1 | TRBV3-1/TRBV3-2 | NA | 15 | TGTGCCAGCAGCTCTCCGGGGACAGCAATCTACGAGCAGTACTTC | CASSSPGTAIYEQYF
TRBJ2-1 | TRBD2 | TRBV9 | NA | 17 | TGTGCCAGCAGCGTAGAAGGGACTAGGGACCTATACAATGAGCAGTTCTTC | CASSVEGTRDLYNEQFF
TRBJ2-2 | TRBD1 | TRBV11-2 | NA | 19 | TGTGCCAGCAGCTTTAGGCCCCTCCGGGGGACAGGGGTCGGCGGGGAGCTGTTTTTT | CASSFRPLRGTGVGGELFF